This TCR beta chain was sequenced for a study of blood T cell repertoires in COVID-19. As for the study in general: COVID-19 samples collected from the United States, Italy and Spain covered acute and convalescent phases.

The CDR3 consists of 14 residues. The V gene's germline CDR1 is SGDLS and CDR2 YYNGEE. Trimming left V 1 base short and J 4 bases short, with 11 bases between. The assay was immunoSEQ multiplex PCR, and TCRdb's table has in-frame clones only and misses some. The table has approximately 84,000 clones, about 80% seen once. The sample was peripheral blood. The receptor was isolated from a human donor in a cohort sampled during active COVID-19. The chain combines TRBV9 with TRBJ1-2; a weak D match, TRBD1 (5 bases). CDR3 DNA: TGTGCCAGCAGCGTAATGGGGCAGGGCTATGGCTACACCTTC. It is translated as CASSVMGQGYGYTF.